This TCR beta chain emerged from a study of blood T cell repertoires in COVID-19. On the study more broadly: Some COVID-19 samples were acute and others convalescent; all came from the United States, Italy and Spain. In each case, the material was cDNA or gDNA derived from T cells, B-cell-depleted T cells, or PBMCs.

Original data processing: From reference gene primer amplification, estimates of nucleated cell counts were derived. Clones were read by immunoSEQ multiplex PCR, and TCRdb kept only the in-frame ones, dropping some. The V and J calls and clone size come from that table; D and trimming were worked out from the DNA. The data contain 90,000 to 100,000 clones, about 84% of them seen just once; the ten biggest clones take up around 10%. Sequencing was done on a sample of peripheral blood. This receptor was obtained from a woman aged 80 or over with acute or convalescent COVID-19.

The DNA of the CDR3 is TGTGCCAGCAGCGCGACAGGCTCAACCTACGAGCAGTACGTC. It codes for CASSATGSTYEQYV. V and J are TRBV6-2 or TRBV6-3 and TRBJ2-7; TRBD1 might be the D (6 bases). Germline CDR1 MNHEY, CDR2 SVGEGT. The CDR3 totals 14 residues. Deletions cut 6 bases from V and 2 bases from J, with 14 bases between.